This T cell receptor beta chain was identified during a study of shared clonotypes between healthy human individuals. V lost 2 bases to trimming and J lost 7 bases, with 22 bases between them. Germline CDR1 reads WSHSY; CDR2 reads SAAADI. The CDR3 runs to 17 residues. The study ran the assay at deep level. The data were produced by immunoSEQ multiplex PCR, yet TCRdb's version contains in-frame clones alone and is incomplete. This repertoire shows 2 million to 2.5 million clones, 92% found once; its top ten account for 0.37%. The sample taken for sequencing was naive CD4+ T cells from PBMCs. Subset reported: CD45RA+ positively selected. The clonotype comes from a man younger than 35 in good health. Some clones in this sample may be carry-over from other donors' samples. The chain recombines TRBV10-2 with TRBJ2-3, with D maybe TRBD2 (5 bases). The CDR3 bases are TGCGCCAGCAGTGAGCGGCGGCGCGGCGGGTCGACGAATACGCAGTATTTT. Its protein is CASSERRRGGSTNTQYF.